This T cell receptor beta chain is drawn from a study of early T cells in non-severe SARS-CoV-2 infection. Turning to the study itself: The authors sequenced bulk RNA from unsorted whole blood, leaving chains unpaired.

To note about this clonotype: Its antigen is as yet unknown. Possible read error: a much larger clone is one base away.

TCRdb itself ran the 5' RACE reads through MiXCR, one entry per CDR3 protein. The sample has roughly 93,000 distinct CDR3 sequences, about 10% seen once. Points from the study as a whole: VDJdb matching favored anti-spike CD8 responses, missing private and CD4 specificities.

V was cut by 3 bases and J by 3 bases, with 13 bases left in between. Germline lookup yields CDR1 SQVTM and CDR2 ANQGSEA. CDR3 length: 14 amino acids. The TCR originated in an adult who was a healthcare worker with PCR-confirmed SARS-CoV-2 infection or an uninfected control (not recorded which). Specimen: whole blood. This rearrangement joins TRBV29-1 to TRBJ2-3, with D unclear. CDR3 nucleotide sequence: TGCAGCGTTGACAACATGGGAAGGACAGATACGCAGTATTTT. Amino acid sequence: CSVDNMGRTDTQYF.